Below are 28 T cell receptor beta chains sequenced from a single sample in a study of cytomegalovirus exposure and HLA in healthy donors. Primers for the PCR totalled 60 Vbeta and 13 Jbeta. The protocol was immunoSEQ multiplex PCR, while the TCRdb copy is restricted to in-frame clones and leaves out a portion. The sample carries more than 150,000 clones, 84% recorded once. Sequencing was performed on PBMCs. Receptor source: a boy between 10 and 17 years old in good health and CMV-seronegative.

The J gene is TRBJ2-2, the V gene TRBV9, with D tentatively TRBD1 (5 bases). This CDR3 has 15 residues. V dropped 0 bases and J dropped 3 bases, with 9 bases sitting between them. Germline values: CDR1 SGDLS, CDR2 YYNGEE. The CDR3, as DNA: TGTGCCAGCAGCGTAGCCAGGGCGGACACCGGGGAGCTGTTTTTT. Its translation is CASSVARADTGELFF.

J is TRBJ1-2 and V is TRBV9, with TRBD1 as a possible D gene (6 bases). Per germline, CDR1 SGDLS and CDR2 YYNGEE. There are 14 residues in the CDR3. V was shortened by 3 bases and J by 4 bases, with 13 bases between the two germline ends. CDR3 in DNA: TGTGCCAGCAGCGAGGGGGGGGCCCTCTATGGCTACACCTTC. Residues: CASSEGGALYGYTF.

This chain joins TRBV18 and TRBJ2-1, with a weak D call TRBD1 (7 bases). This CDR3 spans 16 amino acids. V lost 3 bases and J 6 bases, leaving 18 bases between the germline ends. Germline V gives CDR1 KGHSH, CDR2 LQKENI. The CDR3 is CASSPSGGRIFNEQFF. As DNA, the CDR3 is TGTGCCAGCTCACCGTCAGGGGGGCGGATCTTCAATGAGCAGTTCTTC.

This clone has only a few counts. The chain has TRBV6-5 and TRBJ1-1, with D perhaps matching TRBD1 (5 bases). Germline V gene sequence: CDR1 MNHEY, CDR2 SVGAGI. The V end was cut by 0 bases, the J end by 6 bases, with 11 bases between. The CDR3 runs to 14 residues. CDR3 sequence reads: CASSYSIGEPEAFF. CDR3 in DNA: TGTGCCAGCAGTTACTCGATAGGGGAACCTGAAGCTTTCTTT.

The J gene is TRBJ1-2, the V gene TRBV4-1, with TRBD1 matching over 8 bases. The CDR3 totals 13 residues. The germline V gene encodes CDR1 MGHRA and CDR2 YSYEKL. Losses at the gene ends were 4 bases for V and 4 bases for J; bases not matched to a gene: 2. CDR3 sequence: CASSLDRAYGYTF. Written as DNA, the CDR3 is TGCGCCAGCAGCCTGGACAGGGCCTATGGCTACACCTTC.

The chain is built from TRBV28 and TRBJ1-2; D may be TRBD1 (6 bases). Germline CDR1 reads MDHEN; CDR2 reads SYDVKM. V lost 2 bases and J lost 7, with 17 bases in between. The CDR3 contains 15 residues. CDR3 in amino acids: CASSLNPGQSSGYTF. In DNA, the CDR3 is TGTGCCAGCAGTTTAAACCCCGGACAGTCATCTGGCTACACCTTC.

This sequence joins TRBV6-6 and TRBJ1-3; the match to TRBD1 covers 9 bases. CDR1 and CDR2 (germline): MNHNY, SVGAGI (reference sequence). Unmatched junction bases numbered 13, after V lost 5 bases and J lost 8 bases. CDR3 size: 16 residues. The CDR3 coding sequence is TGTGCCAGCAGTCTTTTGGGACAGGGTTCTAAGGACACCATATATTTT. This translates into CASSLLGQGSKDTIYF.

The chain employs TRBV7-9 and TRBJ2-1; D may be TRBD1 (6 bases). V shed 7 bases and J shed 7 bases, with 8 bases lying between them. This CDR3 region has 11 residues. CDR1 is SEHNR, CDR2 FQNEAQ, per germline (reference sequence). CDR3 sequence reads: CASTTGNEQFF. The DNA for the CDR3 is TGTGCCAGCACCACAGGGAATGAGCAGTTCTTC.

The chain joins TRBV5-1 to TRBJ1-4; D is unresolved. CDR3 length: 15 residues. V lost 1 base and J 3 bases, leaving 10 bases between the germline ends. Germline loops: CDR1 SGHRS, CDR2 YFSETQ. The CDR3 spells CASSLTSGSNEKLFF. CDR3 in DNA: TGCGCCAGCAGCTTGACTTCGGGGTCTAATGAAAAACTGTTTTTT.

Here the CDR3 reads CASSPPGFAFSEQYF. CDR3 nucleotides: TGTGCCAGCTCACCACCCGGGTTTGCTTTCTCCGAGCAGTACTTC. The chain uses TRBV18 and TRBJ2-7; D remains ambiguous. CDR1 KGHSH and CDR2 LQKENI come from the germline V gene. Trimming cost V 0 bases and J 6 bases, with 15 bases left between them. CDR3 length: 15 amino acids. Using reference TRBV18 and TRBJ2-7 for the parts outside the CDR3, the full variable domain is NAGVMQNPRHLVRRRGQEARLRCSPMKGHSHVYWYRQLPEEGLKFMVYLQKENIIDESGMPKERFSAEFPKEGPSILRIQQVVRGDSAAYFCASSPPGFAFSEQYFGPGTRLTVT.

This clone was observed a single time. The chain recombines TRBV10-3 with TRBJ2-3, with 10 bases lining up with TRBD1. CDR3 size: 14 residues. Germline CDR1 reads ENHRY; CDR2 reads SYGVKD. J was trimmed by 4 bases and V by 6 bases; bases with no gene match: 4. The chain's CDR3 is CAISWTGGSDTQYF. In nucleotides, the CDR3 is TGTGCCATCAGCTGGACAGGGGGATCAGATACGCAGTATTTT.

The CDR3 DNA sequence: TGTGCCTGGAGTGTACCCGGGACAGGGGGTGGCTACACCTTC. It encodes CAWSVPGTGGGYTF. The rearrangement links TRBV30 to TRBJ1-2, with 11 bases matching TRBD1. The CDR3 runs to 14 residues. The junction had 4 bases not matched to a gene; V was cut back by 0 bases and J by 7 bases. Per germline, CDR1 GTSNPN and CDR2 SVGIG (reference sequence).

This clone appeared a single time. This sequence joins TRBV10-3 and TRBJ1-3; 7 nucleotides match TRBD1. CDR1 and CDR2 from the germline V gene are ENHRY and SYGVKD. The V gene end was trimmed by 4 bases and the J gene end by 4 bases; junction bases not matched to a gene: 13. This CDR3 is 17 amino acids long. In DNA, the CDR3 is TGTGCCATCAGTGGGGGACAGCCGAGCTTCACAGGAAACACCATATATTTT. This translates into CAISGGQPSFTGNTIYF.

V gene TRBV7-6 combines with J gene TRBJ1-1; maybe TRBD1 (6 bases). This CDR3 comprises 16 residues. Germline CDR1 reads SGHVS; CDR2 reads FNYEAQ. Between the trimmed V and J ends, which lost 1 base and 0 bases, there was a span of 12 bases. Written as DNA, the CDR3 is TGTGCCAGCAGCTTAGGGAAAACAGGGATGAACACTGAAGCTTTCTTT. It specifies CASSLGKTGMNTEAFF.

V usage is TRBV18 and J usage is TRBJ2-7, with TRBD2 matching 12 bases. Germline loops: CDR1 KGHSH, CDR2 LQKENI. CDR3 length: 19 amino acids. V was clipped by 6 bases and J by 0 bases; unmatched bases: 15. In nucleotides, the CDR3 is TGTGCCAGCTCCCCCCAACAACTAGCGGGGGGCCTAAACTCCTACGAGCAGTACTTC. Its translation is CASSPQQLAGGLNSYEQYF.

The genes are TRBV2 and TRBJ2-1; D is perhaps TRBD2 (5 bases). CDR1 SNHLY and CDR2 FYNNEI come from the germline V gene. Trimming pared 4 bases from V and 10 bases from J, leaving 14 bases between. The CDR3 length is 13 residues. The CDR3 loop is CASSVGLLGEQFF. The CDR3 nucleotides read TGTGCCAGCAGTGTTGGACTGCTGGGCGAGCAGTTCTTC.

The J gene is TRBJ1-4, the V gene TRBV5-6; no reliable D call. This CDR3 spans 15 amino acids. Germline CDR1 is SGHDT and CDR2 is YYEEEE. V lost 3 bases and J 4 bases, leaving 13 bases between the germline ends. The CDR3 is CASSWRTENNEKLFF. CDR3 nucleotides: TGTGCCAGCAGCTGGAGGACGGAGAATAATGAAAAACTGTTTTTT.

V usage is TRBV19 and J usage is TRBJ1-1; 9 bases agree with TRBD1. J lost 5 bases, V lost 6 bases, and 13 bases had no gene match. Germline CDR1 LNHDA, CDR2 SQIVND (reference sequence). This CDR3 spans 16 amino acids. Here the CDR3 reads CASSPGTGRANTEAFF. The CDR3 region has the DNA TGTGCCAGTAGCCCCGGGACAGGGAGAGCTAATACTGAAGCTTTCTTT.

The CDR3 loop is CASSWVLGDNSPLHF. The DNA of the CDR3 is TGCGCCAGCAGCTGGGTCCTCGGGGATAATTCACCCCTCCACTTT. The chain uses TRBV5-1 and TRBJ1-6; D not certain. The CDR3 has 15 residues. Germline V lookup: CDR1 SGHRS, CDR2 YFSETQ. V lost 3 bases to trimming and J lost 5 bases, with 12 bases between them.

Only one count was recorded for this clone. V usage is TRBV7-6 and J usage is TRBJ2-1; perhaps TRBD2 as D (5 bases). The CDR3 runs 12 residues. The germline V gene encodes CDR1 SGHVS and CDR2 FNYEAQ. The V end lost 3 bases, the J end lost 7 bases, and 7 bases lay between the germline ends. Here the CDR3 DNA reads TGTGCCAGCAGCTTGGGAGATAATGAGCAGTTCTTC. It translates to CASSLGDNEQFF.

The chain joins TRBV7-6 to TRBJ2-1, with 7 bases aligning to TRBD1. This CDR3 contains 12 residues. Germline V gives CDR1 SGHVS, CDR2 FNYEAQ. With V trimmed by 5 bases and J by 10 bases, 5 bases remained unmatched. The CDR3 nucleotides read TGTGCCAGCAGCGACAGGGTTAACGAGCAGTTCTTC. Translated, it gives CASSDRVNEQFF.

The V and J genes are TRBV19 and TRBJ2-1; 13 nucleotides match TRBD2. The CDR3 length is 18 residues. In germline, CDR1 is LNHDA, CDR2 SQIVND (reference sequence). Unmatched junction bases numbered 17, after V lost 9 bases and J lost 6 bases. In DNA form, the CDR3 reads TGTGCCAGCGCAAGCTACAACCGACTAGCGGGGGGAGGCAATGAGCAGTTCTTC. Its translation is CASASYNRLAGGGNEQFF.

This chain uses TRBV6-4 with TRBJ1-2; 9 bases are a match to TRBD1. From germline, CDR1 is MRHNA and CDR2 SNTAGT. With 8 bases clipped from V and 2 bases from J, the junction kept 6 bases outside the gene matches. This CDR3 has 14 amino acids. DNA for the CDR3: TGTGCCAGCCCCCGGGACAGGGAGAACTATGGCTACACCTTC. Translated: CASPRDRENYGYTF.

This clone came up a few times. Other DNA variants within this sample encode the same CDR3. This chain uses TRBV14 with TRBJ2-3; D not resolved. Trimming stripped 0 bases from V and 4 bases from J, with 5 bases between. Germline CDR1 and CDR2: SGHDN and FVKESK. This CDR3 is 13 amino acids long. The CDR3 protein is CASSQDLSDTQYF. CDR3 nucleotide sequence: TGTGCCAGCAGCCAAGATCTCTCAGATACGCAGTATTTT.

This clone showed up just a few times. This chain links TRBV19 with TRBJ2-2; tentative D call: TRBD1 (5 bases). Trimming took off 4 bases at V and 3 bases at J, with 15 bases between the two ends. The CDR3 consists of 16 residues. CDR1 is LNHDA and CDR2 is SQIVND in the germline V gene (reference sequence). This CDR3 is CASSTQGRAHTGELFF. The CDR3 DNA reads TGTGCCAGTAGTACCCAGGGCAGGGCGCACACCGGGGAGCTGTTTTTT.

The CDR3 DNA reads TGTGCCAGCAGCGGAGGTGTTGAGGGTTTCAATTCACCCCTCCACTTT. This translates into CASSGGVEGFNSPLHF. V gene TRBV9 combines with J gene TRBJ1-6; no definite D call. CDR1 is SGDLS and CDR2 is YYNGEE in the germline V gene. This CDR3 is built from 16 residues. Between the trimmed V and J ends, which lost 3 bases and 7 bases, there was a span of 17 bases.

This chain links TRBV29-1 with TRBJ2-1, with TRBD2 as a possible D gene (7 bases). Germline lookup yields CDR1 SQVTM and CDR2 ANQGSEA. Trimming left V 4 bases short and J 7 bases short, with 11 bases between. The CDR3 has 12 residues. The CDR3 reads CSVVGGANEQFF. In nucleotides, the CDR3 is TGCAGCGTTGTAGGGGGGGCGAATGAGCAGTTCTTC.

This clone has a handful of counts. The CDR3 protein is CASSTGFTEAFF. For the CDR3, the DNA is TGTGCCAGTAGTACAGGGTTTACTGAAGCTTTCTTT. V is TRBV19 and J is TRBJ1-1; TRBD1 is a possible D gene (5 bases). CDR1 LNHDA and CDR2 SQIVND come from the germline V gene (reference sequence). Between the trimmed V and J ends, which lost 4 bases and 5 bases, there was a span of 8 bases. The CDR3 spans 12 residues.